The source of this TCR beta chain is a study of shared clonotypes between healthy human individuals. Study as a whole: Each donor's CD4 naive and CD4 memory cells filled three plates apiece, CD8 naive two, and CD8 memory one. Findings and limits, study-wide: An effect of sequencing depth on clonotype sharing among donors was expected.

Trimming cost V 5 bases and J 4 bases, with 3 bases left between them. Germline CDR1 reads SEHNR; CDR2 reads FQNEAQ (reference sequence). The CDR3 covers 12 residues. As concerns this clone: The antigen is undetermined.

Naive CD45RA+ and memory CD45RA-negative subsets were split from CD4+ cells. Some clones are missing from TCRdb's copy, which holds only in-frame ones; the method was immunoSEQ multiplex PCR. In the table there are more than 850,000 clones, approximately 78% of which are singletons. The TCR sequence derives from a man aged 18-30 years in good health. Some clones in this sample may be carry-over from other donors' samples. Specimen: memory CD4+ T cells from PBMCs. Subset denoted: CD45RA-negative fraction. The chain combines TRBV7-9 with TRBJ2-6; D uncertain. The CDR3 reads CASSQGANVLTF. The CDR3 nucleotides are TGTGCCAGCAGCCAGGGGGCCAACGTCCTGACTTTC.